The clone carrying this T cell receptor beta chain has a handful of counts. This specimen comes from a study of blood T cell repertoires in COVID-19. For the study at large: Donors in the United States, Italy and Spain gave samples during acute or convalescent COVID-19.

In the original workflow: It was from reference gene primer amplification that nucleated cell counts were estimated. Some clones are missing from TCRdb's copy, which holds only in-frame ones; the method was immunoSEQ multiplex PCR. V, J and clone size are taken as reported in that table, and D and trimming were inferred from the DNA itself. Here the sample spans fewer than 250,000 clones, over 70% being singletons. The CDR3 contains 17 residues. The germline V gene has CDR1 MGHRA and CDR2 YSYEKL. V was pared by 0 bases and J by 2 bases, with 15 bases between. This TCR came from a man aged 45-65 years with active or convalescent COVID-19. The V call is TRBV4-1, the J call TRBJ2-3; maybe TRBD2 (6 bases). Sequenced material: peripheral blood. The CDR3 bases are TGCGCCAGCAGCCAAGATTGGGGGGTCCTTGTCACAGATACGCAGTATTTT. The encoded protein is CASSQDWGVLVTDTQYF.